This TCR beta chain was identified in a study of PD-L1 blockade in urothelial cancer. This CDR3 has 14 amino acids. Per germline, CDR1 GTSNPN and CDR2 SVGIG (reference sequence). V gave up 0 bases and J gave up 0 bases, with 9 bases separating them. As regards this clone: Other DNA sequences in this specimen translate into the identical CDR3.

Time point noted: peripheral blood 6 weeks after treatment start. Here immunoSEQ multiplex PCR was the method, and the copy in TCRdb shows in-frame clones only, minus some. The table records 66,000 or so clones, 88% of them present only once. The chain joins TRBV30 to TRBJ2-7; tentative D call: TRBD1 (6 bases). Sequenced material: PBMCs, taken around atezolizumab (anti-PD-L1) treatment. The source is a man in his fifties or sixties with urothelial cancer. The CDR3 reads CAWSVGGSSYEQYF. The CDR3 DNA is TGTGCCTGGAGTGTAGGGGGAAGCTCCTACGAGCAGTACTTC.